The 31 T cell receptor beta chains presented below share a single source sample, sequenced in a study of beta chain features in type 1 diabetes. The study's findings and limits: In all four CD4+ subsets, TCRB CDR3 length was significantly, moderately reduced in type 1 diabetes.

Their specific antigens are unknown. Expressed TCRB transcripts were sequenced after all isolated RNA was converted to cDNA. The table came from immunoSEQ multiplex PCR; TCRdb's copy has only in-frame clones and leaves some out. Of 250,000 to 350,000 clones in the sample, about 15% are singletons; the top ten hold roughly 0.015%. Sequencing was carried out using naive CD4+ T cells from blood. These receptors originate from a man between 18 and 35 years old with type 1 diabetes.

The CDR3 loop reads CASTLRGVSYEQYF. The CDR3 region has the DNA TGCGCCAGCACCCTCCGGGGGGTTAGCTACGAGCAGTACTTC. This chain joins TRBV5-1 and TRBJ2-7; 7 positions agree with TRBD2. The CDR3 consists of 14 residues. CDR1 and CDR2 from the germline V gene are SGHRS and YFSETQ. The trim removed 6 bases at V and 3 bases at J, leaving 9 bases unmatched.

The gene calls are TRBV5-4 and TRBJ2-3; D is possibly TRBD2 (7 bases). V was trimmed by 3 bases and J by 2 bases, leaving 13 bases between them. Per the germline V gene, CDR1 is SGHNT and CDR2 is YYREEE (reference sequence). The CDR3 length is 15 residues. CDR3 sequence reads: CASSWGGGNTDTQYF. The CDR3 DNA reads as TGTGCCAGCAGCTGGGGGGGCGGGAACACAGATACGCAGTATTTT.

V usage is TRBV9 and J usage is TRBJ2-5, with TRBD1 matching 8 bases. The CDR3 runs 18 residues. The germline CDR1 and CDR2 sequences are SGDLS and YYNGEE. Trimming cost V 3 bases and J 0 bases; bases outside gene matches: 13. The CDR3 region is CASSGRDRLRVYQETQYF. The CDR3 nucleotides read TGTGCCAGCAGCGGCCGGGACAGGCTTCGAGTATACCAAGAGACCCAGTACTTC.

This rearrangement joins TRBV5-4 to TRBJ1-2, with 8 bases identical to TRBD1. In germline, CDR1 is SGHNT, CDR2 YYREEE (reference sequence). The CDR3 extends over 13 amino acids. V lost 4 bases and J lost 6; bases outside the gene matches: 5. For the CDR3, the DNA is TGTGCCAGCAGCCTCTGGACAGGGAATGGCTACACCTTC. It codes for CASSLWTGNGYTF.

The J gene is TRBJ2-7, the V gene TRBV4-2; D perhaps matches TRBD2 (6 bases). Trimming took off 1 base at V and 0 bases at J, with 16 bases between the two ends. CDR1 and CDR2 from the germline V gene are LGHNA and YNFKEQ. The CDR3 length is 17 residues. The CDR3 protein is CASSQAPVVGSSYEQYF. CDR3 DNA sequence: TGTGCCAGCAGCCAAGCTCCTGTTGTCGGGAGCTCCTACGAGCAGTACTTC.

This clone occurred a few times. The chain employs TRBV11-2 and TRBJ2-1; D uncertain. Trimming shortened V by 1 base and J by 3 bases, and 7 bases separated the two germline ends. The CDR3 runs 14 residues. Germline V gene sequence: CDR1 SGHAT, CDR2 FQNNGV. CDR3 in DNA: TGTGCCAGCAGCTTAGGACTCCTCTACAATGAGCAGTTCTTC. It codes for CASSLGLLYNEQFF.

This chain joins TRBV13 and TRBJ1-2; D call uncertain. The CDR3 contains 12 residues. V lost 5 bases to trimming and J lost 8 bases, with 12 bases between them. Germline CDR1 is PRHDT and CDR2 is FYEKMQ (reference sequence). CDR3 DNA sequence: TGTGCCAGCAGCGTCCCTGGCGGCGGCTACACCTTC. This translates into CASSVPGGGYTF.

Turning to this clone: Other DNA sequences within the sample encode an identical CDR3. The chain has TRBV19 and TRBJ2-1; D perhaps matches TRBD1 (6 bases). Germline-derived CDR1 and CDR2 are LNHDA and SQIVND (reference sequence). This CDR3 has 14 amino acids. V was trimmed by 4 bases and J by 6 bases, leaving 13 bases between them. Here the CDR3 reads CASSRGLAGNEQFF. CDR3 DNA sequence: TGTGCCAGTAGTAGGGGGCTAGCCGGCAATGAGCAGTTCTTC.

This clone was detected a few times. The genes are TRBV18 and TRBJ2-1, with TRBD2 matching 9 bases. The length of the CDR3 is 15 residues. Germline assignment: CDR1 KGHSH and CDR2 LQKENI. The V and J ends lost 0 bases and 4 bases, in that order; junction bases with no gene match: 1. The CDR3 sequence: CASSPPSGRYNEQFF. The CDR3 DNA follows: TGTGCCAGCTCACCACCCAGCGGGAGGTACAATGAGCAGTTCTTC.

The V call is TRBV15, the J call TRBJ2-7, with TRBD1 matching over 10 bases. Per germline, CDR1 LNHNV and CDR2 YYDKDF (reference sequence). The ends lost 4 bases at V and 0 bases at J; junction bases unmatched: 3. This CDR3 spans 15 amino acids. CDR3 sequence: CATSTGQGVSYEQYF. In nucleotides, the CDR3 is TGTGCCACCAGCACCGGACAGGGGGTCTCCTACGAGCAGTACTTC.

V and J are TRBV30 and TRBJ2-2, with D tentatively TRBD2 (5 bases). Trimming left V 1 base short and J 6 bases short, with 9 bases between. Germline V gene data show CDR1 as GTSNPN and CDR2 as SVGIG (reference sequence). This CDR3 has 13 amino acids. The CDR3 bases are TGTGCCTGGAGTGAGCGGCTGGCCGGGGAGCTGTTTTTT. As protein: CAWSERLAGELFF. Using reference TRBV30 and TRBJ2-2 for the parts outside the CDR3, the full variable domain is SQTIHQWPATLVQPVGSPLSLECTVEGTSNPNLYWYRQAAGRGLQLLFYSVGIGQISSEVPQNLSASRPQDRQFILSSKKLLLSDSGFYLCAWSERLAGELFFGEGSRLTVL.

The table lists this clone with a few counts. The chain recombines TRBV11-2 with TRBJ2-7; D gene ambiguous. V lost 5 bases and J lost 1, with 15 bases in between. The germline CDR1 and CDR2 sequences are SGHAT and FQNNGV. CDR3 length: 15 residues. CDR3 region: CASSHPDRLSYEQYF. The CDR3 region has the DNA TGTGCCAGCAGCCACCCAGATCGACTTTCCTACGAGCAGTACTTC.

This clone was picked up a small number of times. This chain uses TRBV18 with TRBJ2-7, with TRBD2 matching over 9 bases. V lost 6 bases and J lost 0; bases outside the gene matches: 6. Germline V lookup: CDR1 KGHSH, CDR2 LQKENI. The length of the CDR3 is 15 residues. The CDR3 protein is CASSEPSGNSYEQYF. DNA for the CDR3: TGTGCCAGCTCGGAACCTAGCGGGAACTCCTACGAGCAGTACTTC. The full variable domain, its missing parts supplied by reference TRBV18 and TRBJ2-7, is NAGVMQNPRHLVRRRGQEARLRCSPMKGHSHVYWYRQLPEEGLKFMVYLQKENIIDESGMPKERFSAEFPKEGPSILRIQQVVRGDSAAYFCASSEPSGNSYEQYFGPGTRLTVT.

This chain links TRBV7-9 with TRBJ2-3, with TRBD2 matching over 12 bases. V gave up 2 bases and J gave up 7 bases; unmatched junction bases: 1. The CDR3 extends over 14 amino acids. The germline gives CDR1 SEHNR, CDR2 FQNEAQ (reference sequence). CDR3 amino acids: CASSLTSGGNTQYF. As DNA, the CDR3 is TGTGCCAGCAGCTTAACTAGCGGGGGGAATACGCAGTATTTT.

The chain employs TRBV19 and TRBJ2-7, with 7 bases fitting TRBD1. The V and J ends lost 2 bases and 2 bases, in that order; junction bases with no gene match: 6. The length of the CDR3 is 15 residues. The germline gives CDR1 LNHDA, CDR2 SQIVND (reference sequence). The CDR3 here is CASSISRQGTYEQYF. The CDR3 DNA reads as TGTGCCAGTAGTATATCGAGACAGGGTACCTACGAGCAGTACTTC.

The V and J genes are TRBV5-1 and TRBJ2-3; D unresolved. Germline V gene lookup returns CDR1 SGHRS and CDR2 YFSETQ. The CDR3 is made up of 12 amino acids. Trimming took 4 bases from V and 7 from J, leaving 10 bases between them. DNA for the CDR3: TGCGCCAGCAGCCCGGGTTCTAATACGCAGTATTTT. This encodes CASSPGSNTQYF.

CDR3 sequence (DNA): TGTGCCAGCAGCCAGGGCATTACCGATTCACCCCTCCACTTT. This sequence encodes CASSQGITDSPLHF. This chain links TRBV5-4 with TRBJ1-6; the D gene is possibly TRBD1 (5 bases). Trimming cost V 4 bases and J 8 bases, with 13 bases left between them. The CDR3 is 14 residues long. Germline lookup yields CDR1 SGHNT and CDR2 YYREEE (reference sequence).

Here the CDR3 DNA reads TGTGCCTGGAACTACCCGACAGGCGCTGGCTACACCTTC. Its protein product is CAWNYPTGAGYTF. The V and J genes are TRBV30 and TRBJ1-2; maybe TRBD1 (6 bases). Trimming stripped 4 bases from V and 7 bases from J, with 16 bases between. Looked up from germline, CDR1 is GTSNPN and CDR2 is SVGIG (reference sequence). The CDR3 is 13 residues long. The entire variable domain, with the rest obtained from reference TRBV30 and TRBJ1-2, is as follows: SQTIHQWPATLVQPVGSPLSLECTVEGTSNPNLYWYRQAAGRGLQLLFYSVGIGQISSEVPQNLSASRPQDRQFILSSKKLLLSDSGFYLCAWNYPTGAGYTFGSGTRLTVV.

The count of this clone is one. The gene calls are TRBV18 and TRBJ2-5; TRBD1 is a possible D gene (5 bases). The CDR3 sequence is 12 residues long. Germline-derived CDR1 and CDR2 are KGHSH and LQKENI. Trimming pared 2 bases from V and 4 bases from J, leaving 5 bases between. The CDR3 here is CASSPGAETQYF. CDR3 nucleotides: TGTGCCAGCTCACCAGGGGCAGAGACCCAGTACTTC.

This clone showed up just a few times. J is TRBJ2-2 and V is TRBV11-2; 8 bases match TRBD1. From germline, CDR1 is SGHAT and CDR2 FQNNGV. Unmatched junction bases numbered 7, after V lost 6 bases and J lost 4 bases. This CDR3 is built from 15 residues. The CDR3 DNA sequence: TGTGCCAGCAGACGGGACAGGTCGTTCACCGGGGAGCTGTTTTTT. It specifies CASRRDRSFTGELFF. Based on the CDR3 plus reference TRBV11-2 and TRBJ2-2, the full variable domain is EAGVAQSPRYKIIEKRQSVAFWCNPISGHATLYWYQQILGQGPKLLIQFQNNGVVDDSQLPKDRFSAERLKGVDSTLKIQPAKLEDSAVYLCASRRDRSFTGELFFGEGSRLTVL.

This clone occurred a few times. The chain combines TRBV5-1 with TRBJ2-1; D gene unclear. V was clipped by 5 bases and J by 7 bases, with 7 bases between them. The germline V gene has CDR1 SGHRS and CDR2 YFSETQ. The CDR3 runs to 11 residues. The chain's CDR3 is CASRAGNEQFF. As DNA, the CDR3 is TGCGCCAGCAGAGCAGGAAATGAGCAGTTCTTC.

This clone was counted a few times. CDR3 residues: CASSSYEVAEQYF. The CDR3 DNA reads as TGCGCCAGCAGCTCCTATGAAGTCGCCGAGCAGTACTTC. The chain combines TRBV5-1 with TRBJ2-7; D remains unclear. The V gene's germline CDR1 is SGHRS and CDR2 YFSETQ. V dropped 3 bases and J dropped 6 bases, with 13 bases sitting between them. The CDR3 length is 13 residues.

This clone was seen only a few times. The V and J genes are TRBV5-1 and TRBJ2-1, with D possibly being TRBD2 (6 bases). Germline V CDR1 and CDR2: SGHRS, YFSETQ. The V and J ends lost 0 bases and 2 bases respectively, with 12 bases between them. This CDR3 has 16 amino acids. The CDR3 DNA sequence: TGCGCCAGCAGCTTGGCCCACGGGGGTACCTACAATGAGCAGTTCTTC. It codes for CASSLAHGGTYNEQFF. Full variable domain (outside the CDR3, taken from reference TRBV5-1 and TRBJ2-1): KAGVTQTPRYLIKTRGQQVTLSCSPISGHRSVSWYQQTPGQGLQFLFEYFSETQRNKGNFPGRFSGRQFSNSRSEMNVSTLELGDSALYLCASSLAHGGTYNEQFFGPGTRLTVL.

V usage is TRBV28 and J usage is TRBJ2-7; TRBD2 agrees at 8 bases. V gave up 5 bases and J gave up 3 bases; unmatched junction bases: 9. CDR1 MDHEN and CDR2 SYDVKM come from the germline V gene. The CDR3 has 15 amino acids. The chain's CDR3 is CASSSLSGGYYEQYF. DNA for the CDR3: TGTGCCAGCAGTAGCCTGAGCGGGGGTTACTACGAGCAGTACTTC. The complete variable domain, with remaining parts taken from reference TRBV28 and TRBJ2-7, reads DVKVTQSSRYLVKRTGEKVFLECVQDMDHENMFWYRQDPGLGLRLIYFSYDVKMKEKGDIPEGYSVSREKKERFSLILESASTNQTSMYLCASSSLSGGYYEQYFGPGTRLTVT.

This chain connects TRBV5-4 to TRBJ2-5; tentative D call: TRBD1 (5 bases). Trimming removed 0 bases at V and 5 bases at J, with 14 bases between. The CDR3 contains 15 residues. Germline CDR1 is SGHNT and CDR2 is YYREEE (reference sequence). The CDR3 here is CASSLEAGIGETQYF. CDR3 bases: TGTGCCAGCAGCTTGGAGGCAGGGATAGGGGAGACCCAGTACTTC.

This clone was observed a handful of times. The rearrangement joins TRBV11-2 to TRBJ2-5, with 7 bases matching TRBD2. This CDR3 has 14 amino acids. With 6 bases clipped from V and 4 bases from J, the junction kept 8 bases outside the gene matches. CDR1 and CDR2 from the germline V gene are SGHAT and FQNNGV. This chain's CDR3 is CASRPAGRGETQYF. CDR3 in DNA: TGTGCCAGCAGACCAGCAGGGAGGGGAGAGACCCAGTACTTC.

This chain joins TRBV30 and TRBJ2-5; the match to TRBD1 covers 9 bases. The CDR3 is 16 residues long. J was trimmed by 5 bases and V by 6 bases; bases with no gene match: 16. The V gene's germline CDR1 is GTSNPN and CDR2 SVGIG (reference sequence). CDR3 in DNA: TGTGCCTGCTCCTCTGGGTCGGACAGGGGAAGCGAGACCCAGTACTTC. It codes for CACSSGSDRGSETQYF. The whole variable domain, remainder taken from reference TRBV30 and TRBJ2-5, is SQTIHQWPATLVQPVGSPLSLECTVEGTSNPNLYWYRQAAGRGLQLLFYSVGIGQISSEVPQNLSASRPQDRQFILSSKKLLLSDSGFYLCACSSGSDRGSETQYFGPGTRLLVL.

This clone was seen more than once but under ten times. V usage is TRBV10-3 and J usage is TRBJ2-1; 9 positions match TRBD2. CDR1 is ENHRY and CDR2 is SYGVKD in the germline V gene. The V and J ends lost 8 bases and 10 bases, in that order; junction bases with no gene match: 12. This CDR3 comprises 14 residues. The CDR3 nucleotides are TGTGCCATCGGGGAAATAGCGGGAGATGGGGAGCAGTTCTTC. Translation gives CAIGEIAGDGEQFF.

This clone has just a few counts. V usage is TRBV7-9 and J usage is TRBJ2-3; D perhaps matches TRBD1 (7 bases). Deletions cut 5 bases from V and 4 bases from J, with 19 bases between. CDR1 and CDR2 from the germline V gene are SEHNR and FQNEAQ (reference sequence). This CDR3 region has 16 residues. The CDR3 loop is CASSPMTGRFADTQYF. Written as DNA, the CDR3 is TGTGCCAGCAGCCCCATGACAGGGAGGTTCGCAGATACGCAGTATTTT.

The V call is TRBV11-2, the J call TRBJ2-5; TRBD2 aligns across 9 bases. Per the germline V gene, CDR1 is SGHAT and CDR2 is FQNNGV. CDR3 length: 18 residues. After removal of 3 bases from V and 1 base from J, the junction contained 12 bases not matched to a gene. CDR3 loop: CASSFPTVQRGVQETQYF. The CDR3 DNA reads TGTGCCAGCAGCTTTCCCACGGTACAGCGGGGGGTCCAAGAGACCCAGTACTTC.

This rearrangement joins TRBV4-2 to TRBJ2-2, with TRBD2 matching over 7 bases. Germline V gives CDR1 LGHNA, CDR2 YNFKEQ. The CDR3 loop spans 16 amino acids. Trimming removed 0 bases from V and 1 base from J; junction bases left unmatched: 2. Written as DNA, the CDR3 is TGTGCCAGCAGCCAAGAACCGGGAGGGAACACCGGGGAGCTGTTTTTT. Residues: CASSQEPGGNTGELFF.